One and the same sample provided the 2 T cell receptor beta chains below, sequenced in a study of post-analysis software for immune sequencing data. Their target antigens are unknown. Whole-study results and caveats: With TRBV5-6, TRBV5-1 and TRBV20-1 included, about five TRBV segments were more frequent in patients than in controls.

Prepared libraries of TCR beta cDNA carried unique molecular identifiers. TCRdb re-analysed the PCR reads in MiXCR, keeping a single row per CDR3 protein. The table records 430,000 or so distinct CDR3 sequences, approximately 42% of them present only once. Source material: blood. These receptors all stem from a girl aged 2 to 9 with multiple sclerosis.

This rearrangement joins TRBV18 to TRBJ2-5; perhaps TRBD1 as D (5 bases). Looked up from germline, CDR1 is KGHSH and CDR2 is LQKENI. CDR3 size: 13 residues. The V end was cut by 1 base, the J end by 4 bases, with 7 bases between. CDR3 loop: CASSPLDTETQYF. The CDR3 nucleotides are TGTGCCAGCTCACCACTGGACACAGAGACCCAGTACTTC.

This clonotype was detected only a few times. V gene TRBV12-3 or TRBV12-4 combines with J gene TRBJ2-1; 7 bases are shared with TRBD2. This CDR3 contains 14 residues. The J segment lost 4 bases and the V segment lost 3 bases, leaving 3 bases of the junction unmatched. CDR3 residues: CASSFLADYNEQFF. CDR3 in DNA: TGTGCCAGCAGTTTCCTAGCGGATTACAATGAGCAGTTCTTC.